One sample yielded the 25 T cell receptor beta chains listed below, sequenced in a study of Ad26.COV2.S vaccination and SARS-CoV-2 variants. Stated treatment: about 20 received Ad26.COV2.S at low or high dose, single or two shots; about 5 received placebo; per-sample allocation not given. Sampling happened 63 days after the first vaccine or placebo injection. Profiling relied on immunoSEQ multiplex PCR, and the TCRdb table lists in-frame clones only, not all of them. Of fewer than 900,000 clones in the sample, 89% were seen once. Sequencing was performed on peripheral blood, taken in a trial of Ad26.COV2.S vaccine versus placebo. The receptors shown here come from a person between 18 and 65 years old who received the Ad26.COV2.S COVID-19 vaccine or a placebo.

CDR3 nucleotide sequence: TGTGCCAGCAGTTATCGGATGGGGGGGCAGACCCAGTACTTC. The encoded protein is CASSYRMGGQTQYF. The chain couples TRBV6-5 to TRBJ2-5, with D possibly being TRBD2 (7 bases). The germline gives CDR1 MNHEY, CDR2 SVGAGI. The CDR3 is 14 residues long. Trimming pared 3 bases from V and 6 bases from J, leaving 14 bases between.

The J gene is TRBJ2-3, the V gene TRBV12-3 or TRBV12-4; D is unresolved. CDR3 length: 11 residues. Trimming cost V 6 bases and J 2 bases, with 3 bases left between them. CDR3 DNA: TGTGCCAGCAGCGCCACAGATACGCAGTATTTT. This translates into CASSATDTQYF.

The genes are TRBV2 and TRBJ2-7, with D perhaps matching TRBD2 (7 bases). Germline V gives CDR1 SNHLY, CDR2 FYNNEI. The CDR3 has 12 residues. The V end was cut by 11 bases, the J end by 2 bases, with 13 bases between. The CDR3: CAGGGGAYEQYF. The CDR3 DNA is TGTGCCGGCGGAGGGGGGGCCTACGAGCAGTACTTC. Complete variable domain (other parts from reference TRBV2 and TRBJ2-7): EPEVTQTPSHQVTQMGQEVILRCVPISNHLYFYWYRQILGQKVEFLVSFYNNEISEKSEIFDDQFSVERPDGSNFTLKIRSTKLEDSAMYFCAGGGGAYEQYFGPGTRLTVT.

This clone was observed once. V gene TRBV27 combines with J gene TRBJ1-6; D remains ambiguous. The CDR3 has 15 amino acids. Germline assignment: CDR1 MNHEY and CDR2 SMNVEV (reference sequence). V dropped 10 bases and J dropped 0 bases, with 13 bases sitting between them. CDR3 region: CATKDLGSYNSPLHF. The CDR3 region has the DNA TGTGCCACGAAAGATTTAGGCTCCTATAATTCACCCCTCCACTTT.

V and J are TRBV18 and TRBJ2-2; 8 bases line up with TRBD2. Germline-derived CDR1 and CDR2 are KGHSH and LQKENI. Trimming at V came to 3 bases and at J to 4 bases, leaving 7 bases not matched to a gene. The CDR3 contains 16 residues. CDR3: CASSPPGLDGTGELFF. DNA of the CDR3: TGTGCCAGCTCACCCCCGGGACTAGATGGCACCGGGGAGCTGTTTTTT.

The genes are TRBV9 and TRBJ2-5; possibly TRBD2 for D (6 bases). Germline V gives CDR1 SGDLS, CDR2 YYNGEE. Trimming took off 3 bases at V and 0 bases at J, with 9 bases between the two ends. The CDR3 is 14 amino acids. Here the CDR3 reads CASSGRVDQETQYF. Written as DNA, the CDR3 is TGTGCCAGCAGCGGGAGGGTGGACCAAGAGACCCAGTACTTC.

The rearrangement joins TRBV4-1 to TRBJ1-3; D call uncertain. Deletions cut 0 bases from V and 3 bases from J, with 9 bases between. This CDR3 spans 15 amino acids. From germline, CDR1 is MGHRA and CDR2 YSYEKL. The CDR3 protein is CASSQDLQYGNTIYF. The CDR3 coding sequence is TGCGCCAGCAGCCAAGATTTACAGTATGGAAACACCATATATTTT.

The chain joins TRBV4-2 to TRBJ2-1; 7 bases align to TRBD2. The ends lost 2 bases at V and 2 bases at J; junction bases unmatched: 9. Looked up from germline, CDR1 is LGHNA and CDR2 is YNFKEQ. The CDR3 consists of 17 residues. CDR3 coding DNA: TGTGCCAGCAGCCAATCCCCTGGGGCGGGGGCCTACAATGAGCAGTTCTTC. Protein product: CASSQSPGAGAYNEQFF.

V usage is TRBV5-4 and J usage is TRBJ2-7; the D gene is possibly TRBD1 (6 bases). The CDR3 consists of 16 residues. The V gene lost 5 bases and the J gene lost 0 bases, with 18 bases spanning the gap. Per the germline V gene, CDR1 is SGHNT and CDR2 is YYREEE (reference sequence). Written as DNA, the CDR3 is TGTGCCAGCAGTTCTTCCGGGACAAGGAGCTCCTACGAGCAGTACTTC. Translated: CASSSSGTRSSYEQYF.

The CDR3 loop reads CAWSGPRGAETQYF. The DNA for the CDR3 is TGTGCCTGGAGTGGCCCCAGGGGTGCAGAGACCCAGTACTTC. This chain uses TRBV30 with TRBJ2-5; D might be TRBD1 (6 bases). Germline values: CDR1 GTSNPN, CDR2 SVGIG (reference sequence). The ends were cut back, 1 base at V and 4 bases at J, with 13 bases in the middle. This CDR3 has 14 amino acids.

The rearrangement uses TRBV30 and TRBJ2-2; D is uncertain. Germline V gene lookup returns CDR1 GTSNPN and CDR2 SVGIG (reference sequence). CDR3 length: 14 residues. V was clipped by 0 bases and J by 6 bases, with 11 bases between them. CDR3 nucleotides: TGTGCCTGGAGTGTAAGCCCCACCGCCGGGGAGCTGTTTTTT. Encoded protein: CAWSVSPTAGELFF. Full variable domain (remainder filled in from reference TRBV30 and TRBJ2-2): SQTIHQWPATLVQPVGSPLSLECTVEGTSNPNLYWYRQAAGRGLQLLFYSVGIGQISSEVPQNLSASRPQDRQFILSSKKLLLSDSGFYLCAWSVSPTAGELFFGEGSRLTVL.

The gene calls are TRBV10-3 and TRBJ2-1; possibly TRBD2 for D (6 bases). Germline V CDR1 and CDR2: ENHRY, SYGVKD. The CDR3 is 15 amino acids. V was cut by 3 bases and J by 2 bases, with 11 bases left in between. CDR3 nucleotides: TGTGCCATCAGTGACGTGGCGGGAACCTACAATGAGCAGTTCTTC. The encoded protein is CAISDVAGTYNEQFF.

The V call is TRBV5-1, the J call TRBJ2-5; D uncertain. CDR3 length equals 11 residues. V was pared by 4 bases and J by 5 bases, with 6 bases between. CDR1 SGHRS and CDR2 YFSETQ come from the germline V gene. CDR3 DNA: TGCGCCAGCAGCGACTGGGAGACCCAGTACTTC. This sequence encodes CASSDWETQYF.

The chain employs TRBV11-3 and TRBJ2-1; D is possibly TRBD1 (6 bases). The CDR3 runs to 14 residues. Germline loops: CDR1 SGHNT, CDR2 YENEEA. Trimming left V 5 bases short and J 8 bases short, with 16 bases between. The CDR3 sequence: CASSAQGSADEQFF. CDR3 in DNA: TGTGCCAGCAGCGCACAGGGATCTGCTGATGAGCAGTTCTTC.

The chain has TRBV21-1 and TRBJ1-2. TRBV21-1 is a recognized pseudogene. The CDR3 covers 9 residues. The CDR3 protein is CASSMGYTF. The CDR3 DNA sequence: TGTGCCAGCAGCATGGGCTACACCTTC.

V gene TRBV5-6 combines with J gene TRBJ1-1; 7 nucleotides match TRBD1. This CDR3 is 15 amino acids long. Germline V gene lookup returns CDR1 SGHDT and CDR2 YYEEEE. After removal of 2 bases from V and 2 bases from J, the junction contained 6 bases not matched to a gene. CDR3 bases: TGTGCCAGCAGCTTCGAGGGGGCACCTAACACTGAAGCTTTCTTT. It translates to CASSFEGAPNTEAFF.

This chain links TRBV6-2 or TRBV6-3 with TRBJ1-1, with D hard to call. There are 15 residues in the CDR3. Germline loops: CDR1 MNHEY, CDR2 SVGEGT. V lost 2 bases, J lost 0 bases, and 10 bases lay in between. The CDR3 DNA is TGTGCCAGCAGTTACGGGCAGGAGGTGAACACTGAAGCTTTCTTT. Protein product: CASSYGQEVNTEAFF.

The CDR3: CAWSASRGELFF. In nucleotides, the CDR3 is TGTGCCTGGAGTGCATCACGGGGGGAGCTGTTTTTT. This chain uses TRBV30 with TRBJ2-2; no reliable D call. The CDR3 runs 12 residues. Between the trimmed V and J ends, which lost 1 base and 8 bases, there was a span of 8 bases. Germline V CDR1 and CDR2: GTSNPN, SVGIG (reference sequence). Based on the CDR3 plus reference TRBV30 and TRBJ2-2, the full variable domain is SQTIHQWPATLVQPVGSPLSLECTVEGTSNPNLYWYRQAAGRGLQLLFYSVGIGQISSEVPQNLSASRPQDRQFILSSKKLLLSDSGFYLCAWSASRGELFFGEGSRLTVL.

V gene TRBV5-1 combines with J gene TRBJ2-2, with 10 bases matching TRBD1. The CDR3 spans 18 residues. Germline V gene lookup returns CDR1 SGHRS and CDR2 YFSETQ. J lost 1 base, V lost 7 bases, and 13 bases had no gene match. CDR3 sequence reads: CASGPGTGALRNTGELFF. CDR3 in DNA: TGCGCCAGCGGACCTGGGACAGGGGCACTCAGGAACACCGGGGAGCTGTTTTTT.

The chain combines TRBV24-1 with TRBJ1-2; TRBD1 is a possible D gene (5 bases). V lost 5 bases to trimming and J lost 3 bases, with 6 bases between them. Per germline, CDR1 KGHDR and CDR2 SFDVKD. The CDR3 contains 12 residues. DNA of the CDR3: TGTGCCACCAGTGGGGGGGACTATGGCTACACCTTC. Translation: CATSGGDYGYTF.

The V gene is TRBV19, the J gene TRBJ1-1; D ambiguous. Between the trimmed V and J ends, which lost 3 bases and 6 bases, there was a span of 17 bases. Per the germline V gene, CDR1 is LNHDA and CDR2 is SQIVND (reference sequence). The CDR3 length is 15 residues. CDR3 bases: TGTGCCAGTAGTATTGGTTCGGGAGTGAGAGCTGAAGCTTTCTTT. As protein: CASSIGSGVRAEAFF.

The gene calls are TRBV2 and TRBJ1-2; possible D gene TRBD1, 5 bases. The germline V gene has CDR1 SNHLY and CDR2 FYNNEI. The V gene lost 8 bases and the J gene lost 0 bases, with 13 bases spanning the gap. This CDR3 is built from 14 residues. CDR3 amino acids: CASGRDGANYGYTF. As DNA, the CDR3 is TGTGCCAGCGGCCGGGACGGAGCTAACTATGGCTACACCTTC.

This chain links TRBV5-4 with TRBJ1-2, with TRBD1 identical over 7 bases. Trimming at V came to 2 bases and at J to 0 bases, leaving 4 bases not matched to a gene. The CDR3 runs 15 residues. The V gene's germline CDR1 is SGHNT and CDR2 YYREEE (reference sequence). This CDR3 is CASSFRTGANYGYTF. As DNA, the CDR3 is TGTGCCAGCAGCTTCCGGACAGGAGCTAACTATGGCTACACCTTC.

The chain couples TRBV9 to TRBJ2-7; tentative D call: TRBD2 (6 bases). V was trimmed by 0 bases and J by 2 bases, leaving 15 bases between them. This CDR3 region has 16 residues. Germline CDR1 and CDR2: SGDLS and YYNGEE. Here the CDR3 DNA reads TGTGCCAGCAGCGTAGGAGGCGGGACGAACACCTACGAGCAGTACTTC. This codes for CASSVGGGTNTYEQYF. The full variable domain, in which reference TRBV9 and TRBJ2-7 provide the parts outside the CDR3, is DSGVTQTPKHLITATGQRVTLRCSPRSGDLSVYWYQQSLDQGLQFLIQYYNGEERAKGNILERFSAQQFPDLHSELNLSSLELGDSALYFCASSVGGGTNTYEQYFGPGTRLTVT.

The chain links TRBV3-1 (or the pseudogene TRBV3-2) to TRBJ2-5; D gene unclear. Per germline, CDR1 LGHDT and CDR2 YNNKEL (reference sequence). Trimming left V 3 bases short and J 4 bases short, with 12 bases between. The CDR3 spans 14 residues. The CDR3 spells CASSQPASRETQYF. As DNA, the CDR3 is TGTGCCAGCAGCCAGCCGGCCTCCAGAGAGACCCAGTACTTC.